Listed below are T cell receptor beta chains from one sample, sequenced in a study of CD8 T cells in Susac syndrome. MiXCR, applied by TCRdb to the immunoSEQ multiplex PCR reads, yields one record per CDR3 protein. The repertoire holds about 83,000 distinct CDR3 sequences, around 96% seen once, with 0.4% to 0.45% in the top ten. The material sequenced was CD8+ T cells from PBMCs. All receptors derive from a human donor with Susac syndrome. CDR3s leave out the opening cysteine and the closing phenylalanine or tryptophan. The D gene is left open where the match is weak.

V: TRBV11-2
D: -
CDR3: ASSSYTKPKANYGYT

V: TRBV2
D: -
CDR3: ASSDRDTNQPQH

V: TRBV15
D: TRBD2
CDR3: ATSSSGGNEQF

V: TRBV4-1
D: -
CDR3: ASSQDGEAF

V: TRBV27
D: TRBD1
CDR3: ASSSTGNEQY

V: TRBV6-5
D: -
CDR3: ASSYSHGGLETQY

V: TRBV20-1
D: -
CDR3: SASSSAFGSPNYGYT

V: TRBV12-3/TRBV12-4
D: -
CDR3: ASRVETGELF

V: TRBV20-1
D: -
CDR3: SAGTHSYNEQF

V: TRBV3-1
D: -
CDR3: ASSQGATGTEAF

V: TRBV29-1
D: -
CDR3: SVPQGEGSYGYT

V: TRBV29-1
D: -
CDR3: SVEASNYGYT

V: TRBV15
D: -
CDR3: ATRLDNSNEQF

V: TRBV19
D: TRBD2
CDR3: ASSSGRTPYEQY

V: TRBV28
D: -
CDR3: ASSPDSLGEQY

V: TRBV10-3
D: -
CDR3: AISPRGAGANVLT

V: TRBV5-4
D: TRBD2
CDR3: ASSPGGSLGQY

V: TRBV20-1
D: -
CDR3: SARELLNEKLF

V: TRBV29-1
D: TRBD2
CDR3: SVEIGLSGAAGAGDTQY